This T cell receptor beta chain appears in the sequencing data of a study of patients and donors after allogeneic stem cell transplantation. One entry per CDR3 protein, called by TCRdb with MiXCR from the RT-PCR reads. This sample has approximately 170,000 distinct CDR3 sequences, with about 24% found just once. Trimming removed 1 base from V and 4 bases from J, with 14 bases in between. Germline CDR1 reads SGDLS; CDR2 reads YYNGEE. This CDR3 comprises 15 residues. This clonotype originated in a human donor who was either an allogeneic HSCT recipient or a stem cell or donor lymphocyte infusion donor (not recorded which). It is not recorded whose cells these are; they may come from a transplant donor. Sequencing was done on a sample of blood, either unsorted or a sorted T cell fraction (not recorded which). The chain links TRBV9 to TRBJ1-2; D gene unclear. The CDR3 is CASSVYAWELYGYTF. The CDR3 coding sequence is TGTGCCAGCAGCGTATACGCGTGGGAACTCTATGGCTACACCTTC.